The 14 T cell receptor beta chains below come from one sample, sequenced in a study of Ad26.COV2.S vaccination and SARS-CoV-2 variants. Some clones are missing from TCRdb's copy, which holds only in-frame ones; the method was immunoSEQ multiplex PCR. Among over 400,000 clones, 80% to 95% were seen once, and the ten largest hold 4.3%. Treatment specified: some 19 received Ad26.COV2.S at low or high dose, single or two shots; about five received placebo; per-sample allocation not given. Day 63 following the first vaccine or placebo injection was when the samples were taken. Sequencing was performed on peripheral blood, taken in a trial of Ad26.COV2.S vaccine versus placebo. The receptors here all came from a person aged 18 to 59 who received the Ad26.COV2.S COVID-19 vaccine or a placebo.

This sequence joins TRBV7-8 and TRBJ2-2; D is possibly TRBD1 (7 bases). CDR3 length equals 19 residues. Trimming removed 5 bases at V and 1 base at J, with 23 bases between. Per the germline V gene, CDR1 is SGHVS and CDR2 is FQNEAQ. The CDR3 spells CASSAHGGQPDQNTGELFF. DNA for the CDR3: TGTGCCAGCAGCGCACACGGGGGACAGCCCGACCAGAACACCGGGGAGCTGTTTTTT.

The CDR3: CASSMTAYQETQYF. The DNA for the CDR3 is TGTGCCAGTAGTATGACAGCGTACCAAGAGACCCAGTACTTC. The V and J genes are TRBV19 and TRBJ2-5; TRBD1 is a possible D gene (5 bases). Germline V CDR1 and CDR2: LNHDA, SQIVND (reference sequence). V lost 3 bases and J 0 bases, leaving 8 bases between the germline ends. The CDR3 has 14 amino acids.

J is TRBJ1-6 and V is TRBV19, with D maybe TRBD1 (5 bases). Germline V CDR1 and CDR2: LNHDA, SQIVND (reference sequence). There are 15 residues in the CDR3. Trimming stripped 6 bases from V and 8 bases from J, with 17 bases between. In DNA form, the CDR3 reads TGTGCCAGTAGACGGGGGACTGCGAGTTATTCACCCCTCCACTTT. Translating gives CASRRGTASYSPLHF.

The J gene is TRBJ2-7, the V gene TRBV5-1, with 14 bases aligning to TRBD2. V was pared by 0 bases and J by 0 bases, with 2 bases of the junction left unmatched. CDR1 is SGHRS and CDR2 is YFSETQ in the germline V gene. The CDR3 covers 17 residues. CDR3 in amino acids: CASSLGLAGGFSYEQYF. The CDR3 DNA is TGCGCCAGCAGCTTGGGACTAGCGGGAGGGTTCTCCTACGAGCAGTACTTC.

This chain joins TRBV7-3 and TRBJ2-7, with D perhaps matching TRBD1 or TRBD2 (5 bases each). V was trimmed by 5 bases and J by 1 base, leaving 27 bases between them. Germline lookup yields CDR1 SGHTA and CDR2 FQGTGA. This CDR3 region has 19 residues. CDR3: CASSTQEIPRPRGSYEQYF. CDR3 nucleotide sequence: TGTGCCAGCAGCACTCAAGAAATTCCAAGACCGAGGGGATCCTACGAGCAGTACTTC.

This chain joins TRBV6-2 or TRBV6-3 and TRBJ2-1, with D uncertain. The germline gives CDR1 MNHEY, CDR2 SVGEGT. V was cut by 3 bases and J by 7 bases, with 13 bases left in between. This CDR3 spans 14 amino acids. The CDR3: CASSYSRVRNEQFF. The DNA of the CDR3 is TGTGCCAGCAGTTATTCTCGGGTCAGGAATGAGCAGTTCTTC.

V usage is TRBV11-2 and J usage is TRBJ2-7; TRBD2 aligns across 9 bases. The germline CDR1 and CDR2 sequences are SGHAT and FQNNGV. The CDR3 extends over 15 amino acids. The J segment lost 4 bases and the V segment lost 4 bases, leaving 8 bases of the junction unmatched. In DNA form, the CDR3 reads TGTGCCAGCAGCTCCGTAGCGGGAGCGCAGTACGAGCAGTACTTC. Amino acid sequence: CASSSVAGAQYEQYF.

This rearrangement joins TRBV5-4 to TRBJ2-3; D perhaps matches TRBD1 (6 bases). This CDR3 is 15 amino acids long. The ends were cut back, 4 bases at V and 3 bases at J, with 15 bases in the middle. CDR1 and CDR2 (germline): SGHNT, YYREEE (reference sequence). The CDR3 reads CASSTPDSFTDTQYF. The CDR3 nucleotides are TGTGCCAGCAGCACCCCGGACAGTTTTACAGATACGCAGTATTTT.

The chain carries TRBV11-2 and TRBJ2-1; tentative D call: TRBD2 (8 bases). Germline-derived CDR1 and CDR2 are SGHAT and FQNNGV. The ends were cut back, 1 base at V and 6 bases at J, with 13 bases in the middle. There are 15 residues in the CDR3. The CDR3: CASSLGSGTVNEQFF. CDR3 DNA sequence: TGTGCCAGCAGCTTAGGTAGCGGGACAGTCAATGAGCAGTTCTTC.

This clone has only a few counts. The chain combines TRBV7-9 with TRBJ2-7, with 11 bases lining up with TRBD1. Germline assignment: CDR1 SEHNR and CDR2 FQNEAQ (reference sequence). CDR3 length equals 15 residues. With V trimmed by 5 bases and J by 4 bases, 7 bases remained unmatched. CDR3 loop: CASSGTGQGAYEQYF. The CDR3 DNA follows: TGTGCCAGCAGCGGAACCGGACAGGGGGCGTACGAGCAGTACTTC.

The gene calls are TRBV27 and TRBJ2-7, with 7 bases identical to TRBD1. Germline trimming cut 6 bases from V and 4 bases from J; bases unmatched to any gene: 15. The CDR3 contains 16 residues. Germline V gives CDR1 MNHEY, CDR2 SMNVEV (reference sequence). CDR3 loop: CASRMTGTLQIYEQYF. In nucleotides, the CDR3 is TGTGCCAGCAGGATGACAGGGACCCTTCAGATATACGAGCAGTACTTC.

The chain has TRBV11-3 and TRBJ2-1, with a possible D match to TRBD2 (6 bases). Germline V gene sequence: CDR1 SGHNT, CDR2 YENEEA. This CDR3 has 16 amino acids. V dropped 6 bases and J dropped 3 bases, with 18 bases sitting between them. CDR3 nucleotide sequence: TGTGCCAGCAGTACCGACGGGGGACTGAGCTACAATGAGCAGTTCTTC. This sequence encodes CASSTDGGLSYNEQFF.

V usage is TRBV19 and J usage is TRBJ1-5; D not resolved. The V and J ends lost 6 bases and 6 bases respectively, with 12 bases between them. Germline CDR1 LNHDA, CDR2 SQIVND (reference sequence). The CDR3 is 13 residues long. CDR3 residues: CASRGLGGQPQHF. The CDR3 DNA is TGTGCCAGTAGAGGACTGGGCGGTCAGCCCCAGCATTTT.

The CDR3 nucleotides read TGTGCCAGCACCAGGACTAGCTCGGGCACCGGGGAGCTGTTTTTT. Encoded protein: CASTRTSSGTGELFF. The chain couples TRBV5-4 to TRBJ2-2, with 8 bases aligning to TRBD2. The CDR3 length is 15 residues. Trimming took 6 bases from V and 4 from J; bases not matched to a gene: 8. Germline values: CDR1 SGHNT, CDR2 YYREEE (reference sequence).